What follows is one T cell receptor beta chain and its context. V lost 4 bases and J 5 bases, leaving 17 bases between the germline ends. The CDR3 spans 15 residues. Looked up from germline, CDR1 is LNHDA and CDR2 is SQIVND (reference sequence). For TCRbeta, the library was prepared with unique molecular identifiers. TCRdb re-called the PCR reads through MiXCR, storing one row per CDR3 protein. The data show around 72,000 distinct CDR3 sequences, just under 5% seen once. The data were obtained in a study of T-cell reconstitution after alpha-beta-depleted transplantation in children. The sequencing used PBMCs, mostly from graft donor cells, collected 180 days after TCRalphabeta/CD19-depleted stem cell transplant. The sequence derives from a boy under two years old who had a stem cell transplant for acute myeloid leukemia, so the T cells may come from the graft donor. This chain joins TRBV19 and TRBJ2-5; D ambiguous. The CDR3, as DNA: TGTGCCAGTAGTACCCGTTATGACCTGGGGGAGACCCAGTACTTC. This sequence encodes CASSTRYDLGETQYF.